The 30 T cell receptor beta chains presented below share a single source sample, sequenced in a study of CD8+ T cells in alopecia areata. RNA extraction was followed by reverse transcription into cDNA, which acted as the sequencing template. The table came from immunoSEQ multiplex PCR; TCRdb's copy has only in-frame clones and leaves some out. The data contain some 170,000 clones, 65% to 75% of them singletons. The input for sequencing was CD8+ T cells sorted from blood, taken at week 0. The receptors were gathered from a human donor with alopecia areata.

This sequence joins TRBV2 and TRBJ2-2; no firm D call. The ends were cut back, 7 bases at V and 3 bases at J, with 9 bases in the middle. The CDR3 runs to 13 residues. Germline V lookup: CDR1 SNHLY, CDR2 FYNNEI. The CDR3 spells CASNVEDTGELFF. CDR3 in DNA: TGTGCCAGCAACGTAGAAGACACCGGGGAGCTGTTTTTT.

The chain has TRBV7-9 and TRBJ1-6; D unresolved. Germline V CDR1 and CDR2: SEHNR, FQNEAQ (reference sequence). This CDR3 comprises 17 residues. Trimming removed 3 bases at V and 0 bases at J, with 12 bases between. As DNA, the CDR3 is TGTGCCAGCAGCTTTCCCATGGGAAGCTCCTATAATTCACCCCTCCACTTT. Translation: CASSFPMGSSYNSPLHF.

This clone was found a few times. The chain couples TRBV7-8 to TRBJ2-4; tentative D call: TRBD2 (5 bases). Germline loops: CDR1 SGHVS, CDR2 FQNEAQ. The CDR3 has 14 amino acids. Trimming pared 3 bases from V and 8 bases from J, leaving 14 bases between. The CDR3, as DNA: TGTGCCAGCAGCTTGATGGCTAGCCTGGACATTCAGTACTTC. It translates to CASSLMASLDIQYF. Full variable domain (remainder filled in from reference TRBV7-8 and TRBJ2-4): GAGVSQSPRYKVAKRGQDVALRCDPISGHVSLFWYQQALGQGPEFLTYFQNEAQLDKSGLPSDRFFAERPEGSVSTLKIQRTQQEDSAVYLCASSLMASLDIQYFGAGTRLSVL.

The chain has TRBV11-1 and TRBJ2-1; D uncertain. The CDR3 extends over 13 amino acids. V gave up 2 bases and J gave up 5 bases, with 7 bases separating them. Germline CDR1 is SGHAT and CDR2 is FQDESV (reference sequence). DNA of the CDR3: TGTGCCAGCAGCTTAACGGCGGACAATGAGCAGTTCTTC. This encodes CASSLTADNEQFF.

The chain carries TRBV2 and TRBJ2-7; 7 bases fit TRBD1. CDR3 size: 16 residues. Germline V gene data show CDR1 as SNHLY and CDR2 as FYNNEI. With V trimmed by 3 bases and J by 0 bases, 8 bases remained unmatched. The CDR3 is CASSDAQGPLSYEQYF. The CDR3 region has the DNA TGTGCCAGCAGTGACGCACAGGGGCCACTCTCCTACGAGCAGTACTTC.

The chain carries TRBV27 and TRBJ2-7; D may correspond to TRBD1 or TRBD2 (5 bases each). V gave up 6 bases and J gave up 1 base, with 16 bases separating them. The CDR3 length is 15 residues. The V gene's germline CDR1 is MNHEY and CDR2 SMNVEV (reference sequence). The CDR3 loop is CASRQHGGGSYEQYF. CDR3 coding DNA: TGTGCCAGCAGACAGCATGGTGGGGGTTCCTACGAGCAGTACTTC.

The V call is TRBV6-4, the J call TRBJ1-2, with 9 bases that match TRBD1. Germline trimming cut 3 bases from V and 4 bases from J; bases unmatched to any gene: 9. CDR1 is MRHNA and CDR2 is SNTAGT in the germline V gene. The CDR3 runs 16 residues. Here the CDR3 reads CASSDLPGTGIYGYTF. The CDR3 bases are TGTGCCAGCAGTGATTTACCCGGGACAGGGATCTATGGCTACACCTTC.

This clone was observed a few times. The chain links TRBV29-1 to TRBJ1-1; the D gene is possibly TRBD1 (5 bases). V was cut by 5 bases and J by 7 bases, with 11 bases left in between. Per the germline V gene, CDR1 is SQVTM and CDR2 is ANQGSEA. The CDR3 is 11 amino acids. The DNA of the CDR3 is TGCAGCGTTCGAGGTGGGGGTGAAGCTTTCTTT. Amino acid sequence: CSVRGGGEAFF.

This rearrangement joins TRBV13 to TRBJ2-7; D perhaps matches TRBD2 (6 bases). V was trimmed by 10 bases and J by 0 bases, leaving 13 bases between them. Germline assignment: CDR1 PRHDT and CDR2 FYEKMQ (reference sequence). There are 13 residues in the CDR3. The CDR3 spells CATRVGGSYEQYF. CDR3 sequence (DNA): TGTGCCACCCGAGTGGGGGGCTCCTACGAGCAGTACTTC.

The sample holds a few counts of this clone. This chain joins TRBV2 and TRBJ1-2, with 7 positions matching TRBD1. V lost 4 bases, J lost 12 bases, and 5 bases stayed unmatched. The CDR3 is 11 residues long. The V gene's germline CDR1 is SNHLY and CDR2 FYNNEI. The DNA of the CDR3 is TGTGCCAGCAGTGGGGCTCAGGGGGACACCTTC. Translation: CASSGAQGDTF.

The chain carries TRBV27 and TRBJ2-5, with D unresolved. Germline-derived CDR1 and CDR2 are MNHEY and SMNVEV (reference sequence). Trimming left V 4 bases short and J 6 bases short, with 6 bases between. The CDR3 runs to 11 residues. The CDR3 loop is CASSYGQTQYF. CDR3 in DNA: TGTGCCAGCAGTTATGGCCAGACCCAGTACTTC.

The chain employs TRBV29-1 and TRBJ1-1, with a weak D call TRBD1 (6 bases). CDR1 is SQVTM and CDR2 is ANQGSEA in the germline V gene. CDR3 length: 12 residues. V gave up 6 bases and J gave up 5 bases, with 13 bases separating them. CDR3 sequence (DNA): TGCAGCGTCCGACACAGGGTGACTGAAGCTTTCTTT. It codes for CSVRHRVTEAFF.

This clone was counted between two and nine times. CDR3 region: CASSSRLAGTYQETQYF. CDR3 in DNA: TGTGCCAGCAGCTCGCGACTAGCGGGGACTTACCAAGAGACCCAGTACTTC. This chain links TRBV13 with TRBJ2-5, with 11 bases matching TRBD2. The ends lost 4 bases at V and 0 bases at J; junction bases unmatched: 7. The length of the CDR3 is 17 residues. Germline V gives CDR1 PRHDT, CDR2 FYEKMQ (reference sequence).

The chain combines TRBV15 with TRBJ2-5; 8 nucleotides align to TRBD1. The germline V gene has CDR1 LNHNV and CDR2 YYDKDF (reference sequence). This CDR3 has 16 amino acids. The trim removed 5 bases at V and 0 bases at J, leaving 8 bases unmatched. The CDR3 DNA follows: TGTGCCACCAGCGCGCACAGGGGGACGTACCAAGAGACCCAGTACTTC. Translated: CATSAHRGTYQETQYF.

The genes are TRBV30 and TRBJ2-4; D call uncertain. CDR3 length: 11 amino acids. Germline V gene data show CDR1 as GTSNPN and CDR2 as SVGIG (reference sequence). V was cut by 1 base and J by 9 bases, with 7 bases left in between. This CDR3 reads CAWSEIGIQYF. For the CDR3, the DNA is TGTGCCTGGAGTGAGATTGGCATTCAGTACTTC.

In this sample, this clone turned up once. The chain employs TRBV6-5 and TRBJ1-2; possible D gene TRBD1, 6 bases. CDR3 length: 13 amino acids. CDR1 and CDR2 from the germline V gene are MNHEY and SVGAGI. Trimming shortened V by 0 bases and J by 6 bases, and 8 bases separated the two germline ends. Here the CDR3 DNA reads TGTGCCAGCAGTTACTCGAACAGGGATGGCTACACCTTC. Its protein is CASSYSNRDGYTF.

A few counts support this clone. V gene TRBV29-1 combines with J gene TRBJ1-2, with D hard to call. Per germline, CDR1 SQVTM and CDR2 ANQGSEA. This CDR3 has 11 amino acids. V was trimmed by 0 bases and J by 7 bases, leaving 6 bases between them. In DNA, the CDR3 is TGCAGCGTTGAAGATCGCCCTGGCTACACCTTC. This translates into CSVEDRPGYTF.

The chain combines TRBV11-3 with TRBJ2-3; D possibly corresponds to TRBD1 (6 bases). The CDR3 is 13 amino acids. Trimming took off 4 bases at V and 9 bases at J, with 14 bases between the two ends. CDR1 is SGHNT and CDR2 is YENEEA in the germline V gene. Written as DNA, the CDR3 is TGTGCCAGCAGCTCTCTGACAGGCGTCACGCAGTATTTT. It specifies CASSSLTGVTQYF.

The chain recombines TRBV11-2 with TRBJ2-1; 13 bases are a match to TRBD2. This CDR3 contains 15 residues. CDR1 is SGHAT and CDR2 is FQNNGV in the germline V gene. The trim removed 1 base at V and 7 bases at J, leaving 1 base unmatched. CDR3 nucleotide sequence: TGTGCCAGCAGCTTAGGGACTAGCGGGGGTAATGAGCAGTTCTTC. Translation: CASSLGTSGGNEQFF.

The J gene is TRBJ1-1, the V gene TRBV5-1; weak D call: TRBD1 (6 bases). Germline-derived CDR1 and CDR2 are SGHRS and YFSETQ. V was trimmed by 6 bases and J by 1 base, leaving 19 bases between them. The CDR3 has 16 residues. The CDR3 DNA sequence: TGCGCCAGCACTCCTAACTACGGGACACGGAACACTGAAGCTTTCTTT. Translating gives CASTPNYGTRNTEAFF.

The V call is TRBV6-1, the J call TRBJ2-1; possible D gene TRBD2, 5 bases. Germline V gives CDR1 MNHNS, CDR2 SASEGT. V was pared by 3 bases and J by 8 bases, with 8 bases between. CDR3 length: 12 amino acids. This chain's CDR3 is CASSDVRDEQFF. In DNA form, the CDR3 reads TGTGCCAGCAGTGACGTGCGGGATGAGCAGTTCTTC.

This clone has more than one count but fewer than ten. J is TRBJ1-2 and V is TRBV29-1; TRBD1 is a possible D gene (5 bases). V lost 7 bases and J lost 2, with 11 bases in between. Germline V lookup: CDR1 SQVTM, CDR2 ANQGSEA. The CDR3 runs 12 residues. The CDR3 sequence is CSAPTENYGYTF. In DNA, the CDR3 is TGCAGCGCACCGACAGAAAACTATGGCTACACCTTC.

The CDR3 protein is CASSLRVSGYGYTF. In DNA form, the CDR3 reads TGTGCCAGCAGTTTAAGGGTATCGGGGTATGGCTACACCTTC. This sequence joins TRBV28 and TRBJ1-2; D not certain. The CDR3 covers 14 residues. The V and J ends lost 2 bases and 5 bases respectively, with 12 bases between them. Germline V gene data show CDR1 as MDHEN and CDR2 as SYDVKM.

The rearrangement links TRBV30 to TRBJ2-4, with 7 positions matching TRBD1. From germline, CDR1 is GTSNPN and CDR2 SVGIG (reference sequence). The CDR3 has 14 residues. The V segment lost 5 bases and the J segment 6 bases; nucleotides outside the gene matches: 10. Here the CDR3 DNA reads TGTGCCTGGCGGACGGGACAGTTCCCAAACATTCAGTACTTC. The encoded protein is CAWRTGQFPNIQYF.

The J gene is TRBJ2-7, the V gene TRBV9; 9 nucleotides match TRBD2. The CDR3 contains 16 residues. Germline-derived CDR1 and CDR2 are SGDLS and YYNGEE. The ends lost 3 bases at V and 5 bases at J; junction bases unmatched: 12. The CDR3 region is CASSAASSGATHEQYF. The CDR3 DNA follows: TGTGCCAGCAGCGCCGCCTCTAGCGGGGCTACCCACGAGCAGTACTTC.

This clone was counted between two and nine times. The J gene is TRBJ2-1, the V gene TRBV14, with D perhaps TRBD2 (7 bases). Germline V gives CDR1 SGHDN, CDR2 FVKESK. V was cut by 6 bases and J by 10 bases, with 22 bases left in between. CDR3 length equals 15 residues. The CDR3: CASRGYGAGAHEQFF. The CDR3 bases are TGTGCCAGCAGAGGGTACGGGGCGGGGGCGCACGAGCAGTTCTTC.

This clone was counted between two and nine times. The gene calls are TRBV6-5 and TRBJ1-1; D is uncertain. The CDR3 has 15 residues. The germline V gene has CDR1 MNHEY and CDR2 SVGAGI. The V and J ends lost 5 bases and 2 bases respectively, with 15 bases between them. CDR3 nucleotides: TGTGCCAGCAGTCAAACCTTTGCAGTCAACACTGAAGCTTTCTTT. Protein product: CASSQTFAVNTEAFF.

The chain employs TRBV20-1 and TRBJ2-2; D not certain. The CDR3 is 11 amino acids. Trimming cost V 6 bases and J 7 bases, with 9 bases left between them. Germline lookup yields CDR1 DFQATT and CDR2 SNEGSKA (reference sequence). CDR3 protein: CSAPGDGELFF. The CDR3 bases are TGCAGTGCCCCCGGCGACGGGGAGCTGTTTTTT.

This clone was seen just once. The genes are TRBV7-9 and TRBJ1-6; 8 nucleotides line up with TRBD1. Looked up from germline, CDR1 is SEHNR and CDR2 is FQNEAQ (reference sequence). J lost 7 bases, V lost 5 bases, and 7 bases had no gene match. CDR3 length: 15 residues. The CDR3 loop is CASSPEQGGNSPLHF. CDR3 sequence (DNA): TGTGCCAGCAGCCCCGAACAGGGGGGGAATTCACCCCTCCACTTT.

This rearrangement joins TRBV11-2 to TRBJ1-4; TRBD1 is a possible D gene (6 bases). Germline V gene lookup returns CDR1 SGHAT and CDR2 FQNNGV. This CDR3 region has 14 residues. Between the trimmed V and J ends, which lost 5 bases and 8 bases, there was a span of 15 bases. This chain's CDR3 is CASSRGGFGEKLFF. DNA for the CDR3: TGTGCCAGCAGCCGAGGGGGTTTTGGGGAAAAACTGTTTTTT.